Listed below are T cell receptor beta chains from one sample, sequenced in a study of blood T cell repertoires in COVID-19. The protocol was immunoSEQ multiplex PCR, while the TCRdb copy is restricted to in-frame clones and leaves out a portion. Among under 75,000 clones listed, 88% were seen once. Specimen: peripheral blood. The receptors here all came from a man aged 45-60 years with active COVID-19. Each CDR3 is given without its conserved first and last residue. The order of the fields is CDR3 length, V gene, CDR3 protein.

length: 14
V: TRBV18
CDR3: ASSPSSVGAGNGYT

length: 12
V: TRBV19
CDR3: ASSIPNSNSPLH

length: 13
V: TRBV5-6
CDR3: ASSSQVPLSYEQY

length: 14
V: TRBV7-2
CDR3: ASSLGQGRGNQPQH

length: 13
V: TRBV5-1
CDR3: ASSLGGKVNTEAF

length: 12
V: TRBV19
CDR3: ASSTRDYYNEQF

length: 13
V: TRBV9
CDR3: ASSAGQGGNEKLF

length: 11
V: TRBV7-9
CDR3: ASSLGLAGEQF

length: 16
V: TRBV10-3
CDR3: AISSRASRQGRGNTIY

length: 15
V: TRBV19
CDR3: ASRTPGTGALDYGYT

length: 13
V: TRBV9
CDR3: ASSPTRPQGGTQY

length: 12
V: TRBV21-1
CDR3: ASTTNWQAGRAF

length: 12
V: TRBV11-1
CDR3: ASSSRQGAPEQY

length: 12
V: TRBV6-5
CDR3: ASSYDRERLWYT

length: 8
V: TRBV20-1
CDR3: SARGDEAF

length: 14
V: TRBV5-6
CDR3: ASSPQFTGGSSPLH